Below, 18 T cell receptor beta chains from the same sample are listed, as sequenced in a study of radiation and T cells in renal cell carcinoma. Clones were sequenced by immunoSEQ multiplex PCR, and TCRdb holds only the in-frame ones, with some missing. The sample has over 85,000 clones, 85% seen once. Time point of the sample: blood 4 weeks post-SBRT, at nephrectomy. The treatment denotes: 15 Gy SBRT to primary tumor, nephrectomy 4 weeks later. The sequencing used blood, collected from a patient whose treatment included radiotherapy and nephrectomy. Every receptor here comes from a man aged 45-60 years with renal cell carcinoma.

This clone was counted once. The rearrangement uses TRBV20-1 and TRBJ2-3; no reliable D call. V was trimmed by 8 bases and J by 2 bases, leaving 5 bases between them. Germline loops: CDR1 DFQATT, CDR2 SNEGSKA (reference sequence). The CDR3 contains 10 residues. CDR3 loop: CSWTTDTQYF. CDR3 nucleotides: TGCAGTTGGACCACAGATACGCAGTATTTT.

V usage is TRBV9 and J usage is TRBJ1-2; D may be TRBD1 (6 bases). Germline CDR1 and CDR2: SGDLS and YYNGEE. The CDR3 extends over 15 amino acids. V was cut by 3 bases and J by 6 bases, with 18 bases left in between. The CDR3 region is CASSAAQQGYDGYTF. Written as DNA, the CDR3 is TGTGCCAGCAGCGCAGCTCAACAGGGATATGATGGCTACACCTTC.

This clone was counted a few times. This rearrangement joins TRBV2 to TRBJ1-4; 8 positions match TRBD1. V was pared by 8 bases and J by 8 bases, with 4 bases of the junction left unmatched. The CDR3 is 12 amino acids. From germline, CDR1 is SNHLY and CDR2 FYNNEI. The DNA for the CDR3 is TGTGCCAGCCAGGGGGCTGGAGAAAAACTGTTTTTT. Residues: CASQGAGEKLFF. The full variable domain, its missing parts supplied by reference TRBV2 and TRBJ1-4, is EPEVTQTPSHQVTQMGQEVILRCVPISNHLYFYWYRQILGQKVEFLVSFYNNEISEKSEIFDDQFSVERPDGSNFTLKIRSTKLEDSAMYFCASQGAGEKLFFGSGTQLSVL.

J is TRBJ2-1 and V is TRBV19; D is unclear. Looked up from germline, CDR1 is LNHDA and CDR2 is SQIVND (reference sequence). Deletions cut 0 bases from V and 0 bases from J, with 6 bases between. This CDR3 region has 15 residues. The CDR3 spells CASSIDGSSYNEQFF. DNA of the CDR3: TGTGCCAGTAGTATAGACGGAAGCTCCTACAATGAGCAGTTCTTC.

The chain links TRBV14 to TRBJ2-2, with D unresolved. This CDR3 is 13 amino acids long. V shed 4 bases and J shed 4 bases, with 7 bases lying between them. CDR1 and CDR2 (germline): SGHDN, FVKESK. In DNA, the CDR3 is TGTGCCAGCAGCCGCGAACCCACCGGGGAGCTGTTTTTT. It is translated as CASSREPTGELFF.

This chain links TRBV7-8 with TRBJ2-1; 9 positions match TRBD1. CDR3 length: 15 residues. Germline loops: CDR1 SGHVS, CDR2 FQNEAQ. Losses at the gene ends were 6 bases for V and 7 bases for J; bases not matched to a gene: 10. In nucleotides, the CDR3 is TGTGCCAGCAGTAAACAGGGGGCCGCGAGTAATGAGCAGTTCTTC. It is translated as CASSKQGAASNEQFF.

As DNA, the CDR3 is TGTGCCAGCAGTTCCGACAGGATAAACTATGGCTACACCTTC. It yields the protein CASSSDRINYGYTF. J is TRBJ1-2 and V is TRBV6-5; tentative D call: TRBD1 (6 bases). Trimming left V 4 bases short and J 2 bases short, with 11 bases between. The germline V gene has CDR1 MNHEY and CDR2 SVGAGI. The CDR3 is 14 amino acids.

J is TRBJ2-7 and V is TRBV6-5; no clear D gene. CDR1 MNHEY and CDR2 SVGAGI come from the germline V gene. The CDR3 totals 13 residues. V was trimmed by 6 bases and J by 2 bases, leaving 11 bases between them. CDR3 region: CASSHGRAYEQYF. The CDR3 coding sequence is TGTGCCAGCAGCCACGGACGGGCCTACGAGCAGTACTTC.

This chain uses TRBV4-1 with TRBJ2-6; TRBD1 is a possible D gene (6 bases). V was trimmed by 4 bases and J by 1 base, leaving 23 bases between them. The germline V gene has CDR1 MGHRA and CDR2 YSYEKL. This CDR3 has 20 residues. The CDR3 is CASSLLRGRDTESGANVLTF. Here the CDR3 DNA reads TGCGCCAGCAGCCTTCTGAGAGGACGGGACACGGAATCTGGGGCCAACGTCCTGACTTTC.

V is TRBV5-1 and J is TRBJ2-7, with D possibly being TRBD2 (6 bases). In germline, CDR1 is SGHRS, CDR2 YFSETQ. Trimming removed 3 bases from V and 4 bases from J, with 17 bases in between. This CDR3 has 15 residues. In DNA, the CDR3 is TGCGCCAGCAGCTCAACCCCGGGACTGATATACGAGCAGTACTTC. Translated, it gives CASSSTPGLIYEQYF.

The chain combines TRBV9 with TRBJ1-2; TRBD1 agrees at 7 bases. J gave up 8 bases and V 4 bases, and 8 bases lay outside the gene matches. Germline CDR1 is SGDLS and CDR2 is YYNGEE. The CDR3 is made up of 13 amino acids. The CDR3 DNA sequence: TGTGCCAGCAGCCGACAGGGCGAGTTCGGCTACACCTTC. Translating it yields CASSRQGEFGYTF. Together with reference TRBV9 and TRBJ1-2, the CDR3 gives the full variable domain: DSGVTQTPKHLITATGQRVTLRCSPRSGDLSVYWYQQSLDQGLQFLIQYYNGEERAKGNILERFSAQQFPDLHSELNLSSLELGDSALYFCASSRQGEFGYTFGSGTRLTVV.

This clone was picked up one time. The gene calls are TRBV4-3 and TRBJ2-2; 12 nucleotides line up with TRBD1. The trim removed 3 bases at V and 4 bases at J, leaving 3 bases unmatched. The CDR3 consists of 16 residues. From germline, CDR1 is LGHNA and CDR2 YSLEER. Written as DNA, the CDR3 is TGCGCCAGCAGCCAGGGACAGGGGGCGCTCACCGGGGAGCTGTTTTTT. Translation: CASSQGQGALTGELFF.

This clone showed up just once. The chain recombines TRBV29-1 with TRBJ1-2, with a weak D call TRBD1 (6 bases). Germline V gene sequence: CDR1 SQVTM, CDR2 ANQGSEA. The CDR3 has 14 residues. V was trimmed by 6 bases and J by 4 bases, leaving 18 bases between them. The CDR3 sequence: CSVRKGDSSYGYTF. The DNA for the CDR3 is TGCAGCGTGCGGAAGGGGGACTCATCCTATGGCTACACCTTC. Together with reference TRBV29-1 and TRBJ1-2, the CDR3 gives the full variable domain: SAVISQKPSRDICQRGTSLTIQCQVDSQVTMMFWYRQQPGQSLTLIATANQGSEATYESGFVIDKFPISRPNLTFSTLTVSNMSPEDSSIYLCSVRKGDSSYGYTFGSGTRLTVV.

The J gene is TRBJ1-5, the V gene TRBV18, with a tentative D call TRBD1 (6 bases). The CDR3 extends over 15 amino acids. V lost 2 bases to trimming and J lost 7 bases, with 15 bases between them. The germline gives CDR1 KGHSH, CDR2 LQKENI. The CDR3 region has the DNA TGTGCCAGCTCACCAACGGCAGGGGAGGACCAGCCCCAGCATTTT. Translating it yields CASSPTAGEDQPQHF.

This rearrangement joins TRBV19 to TRBJ2-1; D might be TRBD2 (6 bases). The V end was cut by 7 bases, the J end by 15 bases, with 13 bases between. CDR3 size: 10 residues. From germline, CDR1 is LNHDA and CDR2 SQIVND (reference sequence). The chain's CDR3 is CASMIGGSFF. CDR3 DNA sequence: TGTGCCAGTATGATCGGAGGGTCGTTCTTC.

J is TRBJ2-6 and V is TRBV4-1; no definite D call. The CDR3 length is 17 residues. From germline, CDR1 is MGHRA and CDR2 YSYEKL. V was shortened by 4 bases and J by 0 bases, with 13 bases between the two germline ends. CDR3 residues: CASSPRWSASGANVLTF. As DNA, the CDR3 is TGCGCCAGCAGCCCCCGATGGAGCGCCTCTGGGGCCAACGTCCTGACTTTC.

V gene TRBV7-3 combines with J gene TRBJ2-2, with 12 bases matching TRBD2. The length of the CDR3 is 15 residues. The germline gives CDR1 SGHTA, CDR2 FQGTGA. V shed 8 bases and J 5 bases; nucleotides not matched to a gene: 6. CDR3 sequence reads: CASGATSGGTGELFF. The CDR3 DNA reads as TGTGCCAGCGGGGCGACTAGCGGGGGTACCGGGGAGCTGTTTTTT.

The rearrangement links TRBV5-1 to TRBJ2-5; perhaps D is TRBD1 or TRBD2 (5 bases each). The CDR3 loop spans 13 amino acids. CDR1 is SGHRS and CDR2 is YFSETQ in the germline V gene. V gave up 3 bases and J gave up 1 base, with 7 bases separating them. The CDR3 DNA reads TGCGCCAGCAGCTGGGGGATCCAAGAGACCCAGTACTTC. Residues: CASSWGIQETQYF. The full variable domain, with the rest looked up from reference TRBV5-1 and TRBJ2-5, is KAGVTQTPRYLIKTRGQQVTLSCSPISGHRSVSWYQQTPGQGLQFLFEYFSETQRNKGNFPGRFSGRQFSNSRSEMNVSTLELGDSALYLCASSWGIQETQYFGPGTRLLVL.